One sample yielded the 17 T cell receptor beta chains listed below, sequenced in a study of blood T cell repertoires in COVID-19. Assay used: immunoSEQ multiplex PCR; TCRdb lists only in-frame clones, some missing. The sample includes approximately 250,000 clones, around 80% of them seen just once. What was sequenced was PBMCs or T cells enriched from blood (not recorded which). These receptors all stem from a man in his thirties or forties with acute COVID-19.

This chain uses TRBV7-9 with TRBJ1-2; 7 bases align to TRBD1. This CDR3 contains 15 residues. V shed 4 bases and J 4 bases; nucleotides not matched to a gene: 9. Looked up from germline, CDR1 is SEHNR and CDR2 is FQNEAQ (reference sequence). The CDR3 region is CASSSSLYRGYGYTF. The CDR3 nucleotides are TGTGCCAGCAGCTCCTCACTTTACAGGGGCTATGGCTACACCTTC.

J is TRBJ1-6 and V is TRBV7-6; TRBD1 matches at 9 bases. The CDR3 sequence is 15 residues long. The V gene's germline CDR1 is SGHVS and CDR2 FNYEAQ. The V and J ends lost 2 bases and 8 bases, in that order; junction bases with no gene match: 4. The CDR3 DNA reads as TGTGCCAGCAGCTTATCTACAGGGGGCTATTCACCCCTCCACTTT. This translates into CASSLSTGGYSPLHF.

The DNA for the CDR3 is TGTGCCAGCAGCTTGGGAGGTGCCCAAAATAATTCACCCCTCCACTTT. Translation gives CASSLGGAQNNSPLHF. The chain carries TRBV5-4 and TRBJ1-6, with D uncertain. CDR1 and CDR2 (germline): SGHNT, YYREEE (reference sequence). The V end lost 0 bases, the J end lost 5 bases, and 12 bases lay between the germline ends. There are 16 residues in the CDR3.

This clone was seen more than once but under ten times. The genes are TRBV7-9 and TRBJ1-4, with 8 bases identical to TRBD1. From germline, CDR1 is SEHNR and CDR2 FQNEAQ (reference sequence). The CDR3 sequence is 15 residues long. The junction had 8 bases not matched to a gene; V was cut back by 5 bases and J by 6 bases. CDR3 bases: TGTGCCAGCAGCCCTAGACAGGGGAGCGATGAAAAACTGTTTTTT. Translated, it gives CASSPRQGSDEKLFF.

The CDR3 here is CAGISGSVNTEAFF. CDR3 coding DNA: TGTGCCGGGATCTCGGGGTCCGTGAACACTGAAGCTTTCTTT. The chain couples TRBV2 to TRBJ1-1; D is unclear. V lost 11 bases to trimming and J lost 0 bases, with 16 bases between them. CDR1 SNHLY and CDR2 FYNNEI come from the germline V gene. The CDR3 is 14 residues long.

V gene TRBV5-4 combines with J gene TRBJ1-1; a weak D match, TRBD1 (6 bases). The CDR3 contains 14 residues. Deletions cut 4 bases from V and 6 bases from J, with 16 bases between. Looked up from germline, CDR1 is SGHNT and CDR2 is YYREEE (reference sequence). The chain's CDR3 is CASSPRTVPPEAFF. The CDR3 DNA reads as TGTGCCAGCAGCCCGAGGACAGTTCCCCCTGAAGCTTTCTTT.

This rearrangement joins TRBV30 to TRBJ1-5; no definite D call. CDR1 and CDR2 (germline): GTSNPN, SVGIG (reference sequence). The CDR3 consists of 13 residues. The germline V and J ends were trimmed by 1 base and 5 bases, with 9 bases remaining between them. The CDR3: CAWSASDDQPQHF. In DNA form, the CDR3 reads TGTGCCTGGAGTGCCTCAGATGATCAGCCCCAGCATTTT.

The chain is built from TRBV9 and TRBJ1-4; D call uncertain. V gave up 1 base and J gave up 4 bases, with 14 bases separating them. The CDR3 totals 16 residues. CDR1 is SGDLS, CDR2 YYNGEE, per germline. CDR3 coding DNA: TGTGCCAGCAGCGTATCCCCAGCCACTAGTAATGAAAAACTGTTTTTT. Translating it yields CASSVSPATSNEKLFF.

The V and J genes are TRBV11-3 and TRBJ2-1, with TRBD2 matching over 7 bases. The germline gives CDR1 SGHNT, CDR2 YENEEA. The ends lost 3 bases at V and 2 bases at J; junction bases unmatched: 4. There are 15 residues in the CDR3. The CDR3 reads CASSFIAGAYNEQFF. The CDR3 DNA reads TGTGCCAGCAGCTTTATTGCGGGGGCCTACAATGAGCAGTTCTTC.

CDR3 sequence reads: CASSRTGSTDTQYF. The CDR3 DNA sequence: TGTGCCAGCAGCCGGACAGGAAGCACAGATACGCAGTATTTT. The chain couples TRBV7-8 to TRBJ2-3; TRBD1 matches at 7 bases. In germline, CDR1 is SGHVS, CDR2 FQNEAQ. There are 14 residues in the CDR3. The V and J ends lost 5 bases and 0 bases, in that order; junction bases with no gene match: 2.

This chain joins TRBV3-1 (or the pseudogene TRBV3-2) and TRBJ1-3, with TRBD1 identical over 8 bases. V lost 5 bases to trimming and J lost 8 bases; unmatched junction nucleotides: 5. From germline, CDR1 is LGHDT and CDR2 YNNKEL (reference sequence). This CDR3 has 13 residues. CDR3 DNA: TGTGCCAGCAGCAGGACAGGGTCGGACACCATATATTTT. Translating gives CASSRTGSDTIYF.

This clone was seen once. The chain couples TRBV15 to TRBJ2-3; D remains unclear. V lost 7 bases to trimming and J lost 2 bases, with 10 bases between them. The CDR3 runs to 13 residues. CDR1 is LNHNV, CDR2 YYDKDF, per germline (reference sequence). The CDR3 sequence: CATMGTPTDTQYF. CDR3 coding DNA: TGTGCCACCATGGGCACGCCCACAGATACGCAGTATTTT. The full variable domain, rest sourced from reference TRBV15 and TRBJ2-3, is DAMVIQNPRYQVTQFGKPVTLSCSQTLNHNVMYWYQQKSSQAPKLLFHYYDKDFNNEADTPDNFQSRRPNTSFCFLDIRSPGLGDTAMYLCATMGTPTDTQYFGPGTRLTVL.

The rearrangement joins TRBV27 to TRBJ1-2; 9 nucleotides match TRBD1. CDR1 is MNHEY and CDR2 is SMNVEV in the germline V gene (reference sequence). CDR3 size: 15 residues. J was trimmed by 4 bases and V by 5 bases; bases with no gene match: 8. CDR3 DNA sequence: TGTGCCAGCAGTCAACCGGGACAGGGAATCTATGGCTACACCTTC. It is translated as CASSQPGQGIYGYTF.

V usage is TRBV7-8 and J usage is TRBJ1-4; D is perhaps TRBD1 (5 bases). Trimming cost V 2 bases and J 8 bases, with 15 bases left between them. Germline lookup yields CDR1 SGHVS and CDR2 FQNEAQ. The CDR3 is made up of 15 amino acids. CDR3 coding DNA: TGTGCCAGCAGCTTATTAGGTCAGGGAGGAGAAAAACTGTTTTTT. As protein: CASSLLGQGGEKLFF.

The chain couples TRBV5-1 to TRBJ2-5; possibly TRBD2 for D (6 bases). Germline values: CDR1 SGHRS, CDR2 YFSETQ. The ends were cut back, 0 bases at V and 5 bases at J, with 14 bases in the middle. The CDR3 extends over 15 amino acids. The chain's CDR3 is CASSLGTAGRETQYF. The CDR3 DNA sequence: TGCGCCAGCAGCTTGGGAACCGCTGGGAGGGAGACCCAGTACTTC.

DNA for the CDR3: TGCAGCGTCCTTTCCGGGACAGGTTACAATGAGCAGTTCTTC. This encodes CSVLSGTGYNEQFF. V usage is TRBV29-1 and J usage is TRBJ2-1, with TRBD1 matching over 8 bases. V dropped 6 bases and J dropped 4; count of bases not matched to a gene: 8. The CDR3 is made up of 14 amino acids. CDR1 and CDR2 (germline): SQVTM, ANQGSEA.

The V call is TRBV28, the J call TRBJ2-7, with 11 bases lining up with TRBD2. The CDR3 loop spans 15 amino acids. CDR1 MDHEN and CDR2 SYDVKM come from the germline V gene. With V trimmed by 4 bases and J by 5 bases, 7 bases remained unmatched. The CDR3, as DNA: TGTGCCAGCAGTTCCGCACTAGCGGGAGTTGACGAGCAGTACGTC. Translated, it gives CASSSALAGVDEQYV.